These T cell receptor beta chains were read from a single sample in a study of blood T cell repertoires in COVID-19. Assay used: immunoSEQ multiplex PCR; TCRdb lists only in-frame clones, some missing. The sample has roughly 250,000 clones, around 87% seen once. The specimen was PBMCs or T cells enriched from blood (not recorded which). These receptor sequences come from a woman in her 30s with acute COVID-19. The CDR3 runs from the conserved cysteine through the conserved F or W. D genes are given only for firm matches. Some rows have no size entry. The others give once, few or many, or a class for an expanded clone.

V	D	size	J	CDR3	DNA
TRBV28	-	-	TRBJ1-2	CASSPQGNYGYTF	TGTGCCAGCAGCCCACAGGGAAACTATGGCTACACCTTC
TRBV7-2	-	-	TRBJ2-1	CASSLAKQVNEQFF	TGTGCCAGCAGCTTAGCGAAACAGGTAAATGAGCAGTTCTTC
TRBV3-1/TRBV3-2	-	-	TRBJ1-2	CASSQRKGVTNF	TGTGCCAGCAGCCAAAGAAAAGGAGTGACCAACTTC
TRBV3-1/TRBV3-2	-	-	TRBJ2-7	CASSLQATSSYEQYF	TGTGCCAGCAGCCTTCAGGCTACTAGCTCCTACGAGCAGTACTTC
TRBV14	TRBD1	-	TRBJ2-7	CASSQSGQGPYEQYF	TGTGCCAGCAGCCAATCCGGACAGGGGCCCTACGAGCAGTACTTC
TRBV30	-	-	TRBJ1-6	CAWRSWTEGSPLHF	TGTGCCTGGAGATCCTGGACAGAGGGTTCACCCCTCCACTTT
TRBV6-5	-	-	TRBJ1-1	CASRPRLLTEAFF	TGTGCCAGCAGGCCCAGACTTCTCACTGAAGCTTTCTTT
TRBV2	-	-	TRBJ1-6	CASSSGEGSPLHF	TGTGCCAGCAGTTCAGGGGAGGGTTCACCCCTCCACTTT
TRBV4-3	TRBD1	-	TRBJ1-2	CASSQGTGGVYGYTF	TGCGCCAGCAGCCAGGGGACAGGGGGCGTCTATGGCTACACCTTC
TRBV18	TRBD2	-	TRBJ2-1	CASSPRWRGYNEQFF	TGTGCCAGCTCACCACGATGGCGGGGGTACAATGAGCAGTTCTTC
TRBV27	-	-	TRBJ2-7	CASSSTGIYEQYF	TGTGCCAGCAGTTCGACGGGGATCTACGAGCAGTACTTC
TRBV4-1	TRBD1	-	TRBJ1-3	CASSWVVRGPSGNTIYF	TGCGCCAGCAGTTGGGTCGTCAGGGGGCCCTCTGGAAACACCATATATTTT
TRBV29-1	TRBD2	-	TRBJ2-5	CSSAGREGFGETQYF	TGCAGCTCTGCGGGGCGGGAGGGCTTTGGAGAGACCCAGTACTTC
TRBV11-3	-	-	TRBJ2-5	CASSLEGEATQYF	TGTGCCAGCAGCTTAGAGGGGGAGGCGACCCAGTACTTC
TRBV2	-	-	TRBJ1-4	CASISPATNEKLFF	TGTGCCAGCATTTCCCCAGCAACTAATGAAAAACTGTTTTTT
TRBV7-3	TRBD2	-	TRBJ2-1	CASSFSGEHNNEQFF	TGTGCCAGCAGCTTTAGCGGGGAGCATAACAATGAGCAGTTCTTC
TRBV10-3	-	-	TRBJ2-7	CAISQTSYEQYF	TGTGCCATCAGCCAAACTAGCTACGAGCAGTACTTC
TRBV3-1/TRBV3-2	-	-	TRBJ2-7	CASSQAPRAHEQYF	TGTGCCAGCAGCCAAGCCCCCAGGGCCCACGAGCAGTACTTC
TRBV5-1	TRBD2	-	TRBJ2-1	CASSLGLAGDNEQFF	TGCGCCAGCAGCTTGGGTCTAGCGGGGGACAATGAGCAGTTCTTC
TRBV7-2	TRBD2	-	TRBJ2-5	CASSSRAGLIQETQYF	TGTGCCAGCAGCTCAAGAGCGGGACTGATACAAGAGACCCAGTACTTC
TRBV28	-	-	TRBJ1-1	CATEANTEAFF	TGTGCCACCGAGGCGAACACTGAAGCTTTCTTT
TRBV29-1	TRBD1	-	TRBJ2-2	CSAGGQAGTGELFF	TGCAGCGCGGGCGGACAGGCGGGCACCGGGGAGCTGTTTTTT
TRBV11-1	-	-	TRBJ1-1	CASSLGGVGTEAFF	TGTGCCAGCAGCTTAGGGGGAGTGGGGACTGAAGCTTTCTTT
TRBV2	-	-	TRBJ1-1	CASSDSGVGTEAFF	TGTGCCAGCAGTGATTCAGGGGTGGGCACTGAAGCTTTCTTT
TRBV3-1/TRBV3-2	-	few	TRBJ1-2	CASTGGVGYTF	TGTGCCAGCACCGGGGGGGTAGGCTACACCTTC
TRBV30	TRBD2	-	TRBJ2-3	CAWGLAGGSTDTQYF	TGTGCCTGGGGATTAGCGGGGGGCAGCACAGATACGCAGTATTTT
TRBV11-2	-	-	TRBJ2-7	CASSLDGLSYEQYF	TGTGCCAGCAGCTTGGACGGACTTTCCTACGAGCAGTACTTC
TRBV5-4	TRBD2	-	TRBJ2-2	CASSLGISGIGNTGELFF	TGTGCCAGCAGCTTGGGAATCAGCGGGATTGGGAACACCGGGGAGCTGTTTTTT
TRBV28	-	-	TRBJ2-7	CASRPQGVYEQYF	TGTGCCAGCAGGCCCCAAGGGGTCTACGAGCAGTACTTC
TRBV19	-	-	TRBJ1-2	CASRQAPNTNYGYTF	TGTGCCAGTAGACAGGCTCCTAATACTAACTATGGCTACACCTTC
TRBV7-9	TRBD2	-	TRBJ2-2	CASSPRLAGNTGELFF	TGTGCCAGCAGCCCTAGACTAGCGGGGAACACCGGGGAGCTGTTTTTT
TRBV4-1	TRBD2	-	TRBJ2-3	CASSRTSGVDTQYF	TGCGCCAGCAGTCGGACTAGCGGGGTCGATACGCAGTATTTT
TRBV28	-	-	TRBJ2-5	CASSSSDRGETQYF	TGTGCCAGCAGTTCGTCGGACAGAGGGGAGACCCAGTACTTC
TRBV7-2	TRBD1	-	TRBJ2-7	CASSPTGGPYEQYF	TGTGCCAGCAGCCCGACAGGGGGCCCCTACGAGCAGTACTTC
TRBV6-5	TRBD1	-	TRBJ2-7	CASSSPGQGTYEQYF	TGTGCCAGCAGTTCGCCGGGACAGGGGACGTACGAGCAGTACTTC
TRBV9	-	-	TRBJ2-1	CASGPRSGYNEQFF	TGTGCCAGCGGCCCGCGGAGTGGCTACAATGAGCAGTTCTTC
TRBV30	-	-	TRBJ2-1	CAWSVRRGPGLPLDEQFF	TGTGCCTGGAGTGTAAGAAGGGGGCCGGGACTCCCCCTCGATGAGCAGTTCTTC
TRBV3-1/TRBV3-2	TRBD2	-	TRBJ2-3	CASSPLASGSTDTQYF	TGTGCCAGCAGCCCCCTAGCTAGCGGGAGCACAGATACGCAGTATTTT
TRBV6-2/TRBV6-3	TRBD2	once	TRBJ2-2	CASSSLSGRNTGELFF	TGTGCCAGCAGTTCCCTTAGCGGGAGAAACACCGGGGAGCTGTTTTTT
TRBV11-2	-	-	TRBJ2-5	CASSLDIASETQYF	TGTGCCAGCAGCTTAGACATAGCATCCGAGACCCAGTACTTC
TRBV12-3/TRBV12-4	-	-	TRBJ2-7	CASSLRSYEQYF	TGTGCCAGCAGTTTACGGTCCTACGAGCAGTACTTC
TRBV7-2	TRBD2	-	TRBJ2-5	CASSLPGGGQETQYF	TGTGCCAGCAGCCTCCCGGGGGGTGGACAAGAGACCCAGTACTTC
TRBV10-2	-	-	TRBJ2-3	CATQSGIKEGTDTQYF	TGCGCCACCCAATCGGGGATCAAAGAGGGCACAGATACGCAGTATTTT
TRBV9	TRBD2	-	TRBJ2-1	CASSTAGTSNNEQFF	TGTGCCAGCAGCACCGCCGGGACTAGCAACAATGAGCAGTTCTTC
TRBV27	-	-	TRBJ2-7	CASSPRTAYEQYF	TGTGCCAGCAGTCCCAGGACAGCGTACGAGCAGTACTTC
TRBV6-5	TRBD1	-	TRBJ1-2	CASEGADMRYGYTF	TGTGCCAGCGAGGGGGCGGATATGAGGTATGGCTACACCTTC
TRBV4-3	TRBD2	-	TRBJ2-2	CASSQTTSVTGELFF	TGCGCCAGCAGCCAAACTACTAGCGTCACCGGGGAGCTGTTTTTT
TRBV29-1	TRBD1	-	TRBJ2-7	CSVVGQGAAGYEQYF	TGCAGCGTTGTGGGACAGGGGGCCGCCGGCTACGAGCAGTACTTC
TRBV4-1	-	-	TRBJ2-4	CASSQVWLAKNIQYF	TGCGCCAGCAGCCAAGTTTGGCTAGCCAAAAACATTCAGTACTTC
TRBV6-2/TRBV6-3	TRBD1	-	TRBJ2-1	CASSYSEYRGSYNEQFF	TGTGCCAGCAGTTACTCGGAATACAGGGGCTCCTACAATGAGCAGTTCTTC
TRBV5-6	TRBD2	-	TRBJ2-7	CASTTGLADEQYF	TGTGCCAGCACCACGGGACTAGCGGACGAGCAGTACTTC
TRBV28	TRBD1	-	TRBJ2-3	CASSSPGTGGRRTDTQYF	TGTGCCAGCAGCAGTCCCGGGACAGGGGGCCGGCGCACAGATACGCAGTATTTT
TRBV20-1	-	-	TRBJ2-2	CSAPEVGELFF	TGCAGTGCCCCGGAGGTCGGGGAGCTGTTTTTT
TRBV7-2	TRBD1	-	TRBJ2-1	CASSPSRDRGGNEQFF	TGTGCCAGCAGCCCGAGCCGGGACAGGGGTGGCAATGAGCAGTTCTTC
TRBV9	TRBD1	-	TRBJ1-2	CASSPGTGSRGAYGYTF	TGTGCCAGCAGCCCCGGGACAGGGTCACGGGGGGCTTATGGCTACACCTTC
TRBV6-5	-	-	TRBJ2-5	CASSYSGRGAAQYF	TGTGCCAGCAGTTACTCGGGCCGGGGGGCGGCCCAGTACTTC
TRBV7-8	-	-	TRBJ1-5	CASSLPGGNQPQHF	TGTGCCAGCAGCTTACCAGGGGGCAATCAGCCCCAGCATTTT
TRBV7-8	-	-	TRBJ2-7	CASSLDYYEQYF	TGTGCCAGCAGCTTAGATTACTACGAGCAGTACTTC